This TCR beta chain is drawn from a study of T cell repertoires in cytomegalovirus infection. Study information: The study used recently identified HLA-C-restricted and well-studied HLA-B-restricted CMV epitopes. Shared public TCR beta signatures pointed to both CMV infection and a matching HLA type.

In this sample, this clonotype turned up a few times. As yet, its antigen is unknown. Findings and limits, study-wide: Identification of carriers of CMV plus the relevant HLA was performed using cumulative public TCR beta family frequency. The ex vivo response was dominated by HLA-C-restricted CMV-specific TCR beta clonotypes.

TCRdb reanalysed the reads using MiXCR and keeps one entry per CDR3 protein. The sample carries a few hundred thousand distinct CDR3 sequences, about 42% recorded once. V was pared by 4 bases and J by 0 bases, with 14 bases between. The CDR3 extends over 16 amino acids. The gene calls are TRBV12-3 or TRBV12-4 and TRBJ2-3; D remains unclear. The sample in question was cultured PBMCs, obtained from culture after CMV antigen stimulation. This TCR was recovered from a human donor in good health (CMV status not recorded). Some clones in this sample may be carry-over from other donors' samples. The CDR3 region is CASSSPTQTSTDTQYF. CDR3 DNA sequence: TGTGCCAGCAGTTCCCCGACTCAAACTAGCACAGATACGCAGTATTTT.